Listed below are T cell receptor beta chains from one sample, sequenced in a study of T-cell reconstitution after alpha-beta-depleted transplantation in children. MiXCR was run by TCRdb on the PCR reads, yielding one entry per CDR3 protein. The table has some 340,000 distinct CDR3 sequences, 9% to 12% seen once. Material: PBMCs from the stem cell graft donor, obtained from the stem cell graft. These receptors originate from a human donor who donated a stem cell graft to a child with acute lymphoblastic leukemia. CDR3s leave out the opening cysteine and the closing phenylalanine or tryptophan. A D gene is named only where the DNA matches it firmly.

v_call d_call cdr3_aa
TRBV12-3/TRBV12-4 TRBD2 ASSPGLAGDEQY
TRBV12-3/TRBV12-4 - ASSLRGGTEAF
TRBV7-9 TRBD2 ASSQNREEETQY
TRBV30 - AWSRQRAYGDT
TRBV7-9 - ASSLQGGLRIEQF
TRBV27 - ASSFRGALNLQPQH
TRBV5-1 TRBD2 ASSQGLAGYEQY
TRBV5-1 - ASSHQQGPGTEAF
TRBV4-3 TRBD1 ASSQVGTVLPGANVLT
TRBV7-2 - ASSLGTGNTGELF
TRBV5-5 - ASSLERDQPQH
TRBV4-1 TRBD2 ASSQDLSGAGVSSYEQY
TRBV5-4 - ASSSELGFLSGTMVETQY
TRBV7-9 - ASRNGRQLLPDTQY
TRBV12-3/TRBV12-4 - ASSPGRSSYGYT
TRBV12-3/TRBV12-4 - ASSQGRHAEQF
TRBV7-2 TRBD1 ASSPGQGFVDEQY
TRBV20-1 - SARIRDGYT
TRBV5-6 - ASSYSSTLTSGGYT
TRBV15 - ATSTLDSYTEAF
TRBV6-1 - ASSLGQIPNEQF
TRBV7-2 - ASSFSWSRLTTDTQY
TRBV27 TRBD2 ASGGQLAGAADTQY
TRBV7-9 - ASSFEEQGPMNQPQH
TRBV19 - ATQGVTEAF
TRBV19 TRBD1 ASNPTGDDNEQF
TRBV9 - ASSVTYPFTDTQY
TRBV10-3 TRBD1 AISAQGQMNTEAF
TRBV7-3 - ASSLSQGPYEQY